This T cell receptor beta chain appears in the sequencing data of a study of STAT5B mutations in CD4+ large granular lymphocyte leukemia. Study observations and caveats: Compared with healthy controls (2/35), patient top clones favored TRBV06 (8/27).

Measured with immunoSEQ multiplex PCR; TCRdb has only the in-frame clones, and not every one. The sample carries 25,000 to 35,000 clones, around 76% recorded once. On this clone: Its antigen remains unidentified.

The J segment lost 5 bases and the V segment lost 4 bases, leaving 6 bases of the junction unmatched. This CDR3 region has 14 residues. Per the germline V gene, CDR1 is SNHLY and CDR2 is FYNNEI. This rearrangement joins TRBV2 to TRBJ1-1; 8 nucleotides match TRBD1. The receptor was isolated from a human donor in good health. Sequenced input: CD4+ T cells from blood buffy coats. The chain's CDR3 is CASSVQGARTEAFF. CDR3 nucleotide sequence: TGTGCCAGCAGTGTTCAGGGGGCGAGAACTGAAGCTTTCTTT.